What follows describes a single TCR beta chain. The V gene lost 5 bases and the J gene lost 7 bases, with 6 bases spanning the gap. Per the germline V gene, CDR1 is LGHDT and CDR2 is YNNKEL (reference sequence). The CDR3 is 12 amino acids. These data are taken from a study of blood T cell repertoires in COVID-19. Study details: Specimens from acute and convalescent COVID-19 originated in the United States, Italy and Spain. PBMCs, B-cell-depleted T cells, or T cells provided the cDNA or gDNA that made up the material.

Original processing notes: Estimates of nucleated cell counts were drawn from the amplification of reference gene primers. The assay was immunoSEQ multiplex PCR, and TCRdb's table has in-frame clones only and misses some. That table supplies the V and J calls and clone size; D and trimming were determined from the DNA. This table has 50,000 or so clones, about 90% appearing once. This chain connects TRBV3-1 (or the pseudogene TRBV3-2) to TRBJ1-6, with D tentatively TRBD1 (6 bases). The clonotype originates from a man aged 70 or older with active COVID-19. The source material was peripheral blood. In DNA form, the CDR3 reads TGTGCCAGCAGCGGACAGAATTCACCCCTCCACTTT. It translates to CASSGQNSPLHF.